Each of the 27 T cell receptor beta chains below was sequenced from the same sample in a study of blood T cells in healthy people across ages. A sample-barcoded 5' primer and a J-beta primer mix were used in a second PCR of roughly 7 to 11 cycles. One entry per CDR3 protein, called by TCRdb with MiXCR from the 5' RACE reads. The data show 1,300,000 or so distinct CDR3 sequences, with approximately 59% seen just once and 6.5% to 8.5% held by the top ten. The sample comprised blood. The origin of the receptors is a young man in good health.

V usage is TRBV20-1 and J usage is TRBJ2-7; TRBD1 might be the D (6 bases). There are 13 residues in the CDR3. Trimming shortened V by 2 bases and J by 2 bases, and 10 bases separated the two germline ends. Germline assignment: CDR1 DFQATT and CDR2 SNEGSKA (reference sequence). The chain's CDR3 is CSARFRDTYEQYF. The CDR3 DNA is TGCAGTGCTAGATTTCGGGACACCTACGAGCAGTACTTC.

This chain connects TRBV7-8 to TRBJ2-2; a weak D match, TRBD1 (6 bases). This CDR3 contains 16 residues. Looked up from germline, CDR1 is SGHVS and CDR2 is FQNEAQ. V lost 5 bases, J lost 2 bases, and 15 bases lay in between. As DNA, the CDR3 is TGTGCCAGCAGCCCCTTCCGGGACAAAAACACCGGGGAGCTGTTTTTT. Protein sequence: CASSPFRDKNTGELFF.

This clonotype was detected only a few times. The CDR3 DNA reads TGCGCCAGCAGCCAATCCAGGTTGGCTAGAGAGCAGTACTTC. This encodes CASSQSRLAREQYF. This rearrangement joins TRBV4-1 to TRBJ2-7; D unclear. The CDR3 length is 14 residues. Trimming removed 2 bases from V and 7 bases from J, with 15 bases in between. The V gene's germline CDR1 is MGHRA and CDR2 YSYEKL.

This clonotype was found a few times. This chain uses TRBV7-2 with TRBJ1-2; D unclear. The ends were cut back, 7 bases at V and 0 bases at J, with 12 bases in the middle. Germline V gene lookup returns CDR1 SGHTA and CDR2 FQGNSA. This CDR3 is 14 amino acids long. The CDR3 protein is CASKPGGPNYGYTF. CDR3 sequence (DNA): TGTGCCAGCAAACCGGGAGGGCCTAACTATGGCTACACCTTC.

A few counts support this clonotype. This sequence joins TRBV20-1 and TRBJ2-1, with TRBD1 identical over 8 bases. Germline trimming cut 5 bases from V and 8 bases from J; bases unmatched to any gene: 8. The CDR3 loop spans 13 amino acids. Germline CDR1 is DFQATT and CDR2 is SNEGSKA (reference sequence). CDR3 in DNA: TGCAGTGCTCCGGACAGGGTAGGCCATGAGCAGTTCTTC. It is translated as CSAPDRVGHEQFF.

This clonotype was found a few times. The chain is built from TRBV28 and TRBJ1-5; D not certain. This CDR3 comprises 14 residues. V was cut by 8 bases and J by 2 bases, with 13 bases left in between. Germline CDR1 reads MDHEN; CDR2 reads SYDVKM. The CDR3 loop is CASVTWQGNQPQHF. In nucleotides, the CDR3 is TGTGCCAGCGTAACGTGGCAGGGCAATCAGCCCCAGCATTTT.

This clonotype showed up just a few times. CDR3 in DNA: TGTGCCAGCAGTGAGTTTTCCTACAATGAGCAGTTCTTC. It yields the protein CASSEFSYNEQFF. The chain combines TRBV25-1 with TRBJ2-1; D is unresolved. CDR3 length: 13 residues. The V gene lost 3 bases and the J gene lost 1 base, with 4 bases spanning the gap. CDR1 MGHDK and CDR2 SYGVNS come from the germline V gene.

This sequence joins TRBV7-2 and TRBJ1-6, with no clear D. Germline V gives CDR1 SGHTA, CDR2 FQGNSA. This CDR3 spans 15 amino acids. The V gene lost 0 bases and the J gene lost 9 bases, with 12 bases spanning the gap. The CDR3 spells CASSLAFGPSSPLHF. CDR3 nucleotide sequence: TGTGCCAGCAGCTTAGCGTTTGGTCCGAGTTCACCCCTCCACTTT.

In regard to this clonotype: At one boundary the junction diverges from the germline segment, which might be a read error. The chain uses TRBV3-1 and TRBJ2-7, with 8 bases fitting TRBD2. The CDR3 length is 13 residues. CDR1 LGHDT and CDR2 YNNKEL come from the germline V gene (reference sequence). CDR3 nucleotides: TGTGCCAGCAGCCGGACTAGCTCCAACGAGCAGTACTTC. This encodes CASSRTSSNEQYF.

The genes are TRBV5-1 and TRBJ1-1; possible D gene TRBD1, 5 bases. The V gene lost 6 bases and the J gene lost 5 bases, with 20 bases spanning the gap. This CDR3 is built from 15 residues. Germline CDR1 SGHRS, CDR2 YFSETQ. Here the CDR3 DNA reads TGCGCCAGCAACCCACCGGGGGGGTTTGGAACTGAAGCTTTCTTT. Encoded protein: CASNPPGGFGTEAFF.

This clonotype occurred a few times. The chain has TRBV15 and TRBJ2-1; TRBD2 agrees at 7 bases. Germline V CDR1 and CDR2: LNHNV, YYDKDF (reference sequence). J gave up 9 bases and V 3 bases, and 11 bases lay outside the gene matches. This CDR3 is 15 amino acids long. CDR3 loop: CATSSAGTSEGEQFF. The CDR3 DNA is TGTGCCACCAGCAGTGCCGGAACTAGCGAGGGTGAGCAGTTCTTC.

This clonotype has just a few counts. CDR3 sequence (DNA): TGCGCCAGCAGCCAATGGGTCGGGAACAATGAGCAGTTCTTC. This encodes CASSQWVGNNEQFF. The V and J genes are TRBV4-3 and TRBJ2-1; D perhaps matches TRBD2 (5 bases). CDR1 is LGHNA and CDR2 is YSLEER in the germline V gene. The CDR3 is 14 amino acids. V was clipped by 2 bases and J by 5 bases, with 10 bases between them.

The chain couples TRBV6-6 to TRBJ2-7, with D maybe TRBD2 (6 bases). Between the trimmed V and J ends, which lost 10 bases and 3 bases, there was a span of 16 bases. Germline V gene lookup returns CDR1 MNHNY and CDR2 SVGAGI (reference sequence). The CDR3 has 13 residues. The CDR3 here is CATTHTGGYEQYF. CDR3 nucleotides: TGTGCCACCACTCACACCGGGGGCTACGAGCAGTACTTC.

The chain is built from TRBV6-6 and TRBJ2-7; 8 bases are shared with TRBD2. The closer fit of TRBJ2-5 to the DNA end suggests the J call may be wrong. CDR3 length: 15 residues. Looked up from germline, CDR1 is MNHNY and CDR2 is SVGAGI (reference sequence). CDR3 coding DNA: TGTGCCAGCAGTTACTTCCCCGGGGGGGTAGAGACCCAGTACTTC. It yields the protein CASSYFPGGVETQYF.

This chain links TRBV20-1 with TRBJ2-1; weak D call: TRBD2 (6 bases). This CDR3 is built from 13 residues. With 1 base removed from V and 5 bases from J, the gap between germline ends came to 9 bases. Germline CDR1 DFQATT, CDR2 SNEGSKA (reference sequence). The CDR3 spells CSARGAGNNEQFF. The CDR3 nucleotides read TGCAGTGCTAGAGGGGCGGGAAACAATGAGCAGTTCTTC.

This chain joins TRBV6-1 and TRBJ1-5; no definite D call. In germline, CDR1 is MNHNS, CDR2 SASEGT. The CDR3 has 10 residues. The V gene lost 6 bases and the J gene lost 11 bases, with 8 bases spanning the gap. This CDR3 reads CASRGGTQHF. CDR3 DNA sequence: TGTGCCAGCAGAGGAGGGACCCAGCATTTT.

This chain connects TRBV7-9 to TRBJ1-6, with TRBD1 as a possible D gene (5 bases). V was pared by 5 bases and J by 7 bases, with 15 bases between. Germline CDR1 reads SEHNR; CDR2 reads FQNEAQ (reference sequence). This CDR3 comprises 15 residues. This chain's CDR3 is CASSVDEGPNSPLHF. The CDR3 DNA reads TGTGCCAGCAGCGTAGATGAGGGACCCAATTCACCCCTCCACTTT.

V and J are TRBV4-1 and TRBJ2-1, with D possibly being TRBD1 (5 bases). Per germline, CDR1 MGHRA and CDR2 YSYEKL. The CDR3 totals 15 residues. Trimming shortened V by 0 bases and J by 7 bases, and 13 bases separated the two germline ends. CDR3 bases: TGCGCCAGCAGCCAAGAAAAGGGGATGATGAATGAGCAGTTCTTC. This encodes CASSQEKGMMNEQFF.

The rearrangement links TRBV10-3 to TRBJ2-7; 13 bases align to TRBD2. J lost 3 bases, V lost 8 bases, and 10 bases had no gene match. Germline V CDR1 and CDR2: ENHRY, SYGVKD. The CDR3 spans 16 residues. CDR3 loop: CAIGGTSGELYYEQYF. Written as DNA, the CDR3 is TGTGCCATCGGAGGGACTAGCGGGGAGCTTTACTACGAGCAGTACTTC.

The V gene is TRBV4-1, the J gene TRBJ2-2; D is possibly TRBD2 (5 bases). V lost 4 bases and J 8 bases, leaving 14 bases between the germline ends. Germline V gene lookup returns CDR1 MGHRA and CDR2 YSYEKL. The CDR3 contains 14 residues. CDR3 nucleotide sequence: TGCGCCAGCAGCCCCCTTACGGGGTCAGGGGAGCTGTTTTTT. Protein sequence: CASSPLTGSGELFF.

The J gene is TRBJ2-1, the V gene TRBV7-8; TRBD2 matches at 10 bases. CDR1 and CDR2 from the germline V gene are SGHVS and FQNEAQ. The CDR3 is 16 residues long. Trimming took 3 bases from V and 2 from J; bases not matched to a gene: 4. This CDR3 reads CASSFFGLAAYNEQFF. Here the CDR3 DNA reads TGTGCCAGCAGCTTTTTCGGACTAGCGGCCTACAATGAGCAGTTCTTC. The full variable domain, with the rest looked up from reference TRBV7-8 and TRBJ2-1, is GAGVSQSPRYKVAKRGQDVALRCDPISGHVSLFWYQQALGQGPEFLTYFQNEAQLDKSGLPSDRFFAERPEGSVSTLKIQRTQQEDSAVYLCASSFFGLAAYNEQFFGPGTRLTVL.

This clonotype was counted a few times. This rearrangement joins TRBV4-2 to TRBJ2-5; TRBD2 matches 7 bases. V gave up 0 bases and J gave up 11 bases; unmatched junction bases: 15. The CDR3 is 16 residues long. Germline V gene lookup returns CDR1 LGHNA and CDR2 YNFKEQ. CDR3 region: CASSQEGLAEINEQYF. Here the CDR3 DNA reads TGTGCCAGCAGCCAAGAGGGCCTAGCGGAGATTAATGAGCAGTACTTC.

The gene calls are TRBV4-1 and TRBJ1-1; possibly TRBD1 for D (5 bases). Per the germline V gene, CDR1 is MGHRA and CDR2 is YSYEKL. V lost 0 bases, J lost 3 bases, and 26 bases lay in between. The CDR3 loop spans 20 amino acids. The CDR3 coding sequence is TGCGCCAGCAGCCAAGATCTTTTTTGGGCGGGGGTAGGGCGCGACACTGAAGCTTTCTTT. Translated, it gives CASSQDLFWAGVGRDTEAFF.

V and J are TRBV20-1 and TRBJ2-7, with TRBD1 matching 9 bases. J gave up 7 bases and V 2 bases, and 12 bases lay outside the gene matches. Germline values: CDR1 DFQATT, CDR2 SNEGSKA (reference sequence). This CDR3 spans 15 amino acids. CDR3 region: CSARFGQGIYNEQYF. The CDR3 nucleotides are TGCAGTGCTAGATTTGGACAGGGGATTTACAATGAGCAGTACTTC.

The V and J genes are TRBV11-2 and TRBJ2-3; D remains ambiguous. The CDR3 has 14 amino acids. Germline V lookup: CDR1 SGHAT, CDR2 FQNNGV. V lost 5 bases to trimming and J lost 10 bases, with 19 bases between them. DNA for the CDR3: TGTGCCAGCAGCCCGGCCCCCTCCAAGGTCCCGCAGTATTTT. Amino acids: CASSPAPSKVPQYF.

The CDR3 here is CASSRLRDTQYF. CDR3 bases: TGTGCCAGCAGTCGGCTCCGGGATACGCAGTATTTT. The chain combines TRBV2 with TRBJ2-3; no reliable D call. V was shortened by 5 bases and J by 6 bases, with 9 bases between the two germline ends. From germline, CDR1 is SNHLY and CDR2 FYNNEI. This CDR3 spans 12 amino acids.

The V call is TRBV12-3 or TRBV12-4, the J call TRBJ2-5, with D hard to call. CDR3 length: 13 residues. Trimming took 3 bases from V and 4 from J, leaving 9 bases between them. The CDR3 coding sequence is TGTGCCAGCAGTTTTCCCTCCCCAGAGACCCAGTACTTC. As protein: CASSFPSPETQYF.